This passage covers 18 T cell receptor beta chains from one sample sequenced in a study of blood T cell repertoires in COVID-19 (dated by TCRdb to the early 2020s). Libraries were constructed by the immunoSEQ multiplex PCR assay. The table comes from immuneACCESS by way of TCRdb, which keeps in-frame sequences with V and J called. Part of the clones is missing from these tables; in studies checked, under half for an unresolved V gene and the rest for unknown reasons. Counted in this sample were 60,000 or so clones; around 87% of them appeared once. 6% to 8.5% of the sample is held by the ten biggest clonotypes. Sequencing was carried out using peripheral blood. These receptors were obtained from a man aged 60 to 75 with active or convalescent COVID-19.

The chain uses TRBV15 and TRBJ2-2; D is perhaps TRBD2 (6 bases). CDR1 and CDR2 from the germline V gene are LNHNV and YYDKDF (reference sequence). This CDR3 is 18 amino acids long. Trimming left V 3 bases short and J 6 bases short, with 23 bases between. CDR3: CATSRNDGEEGFPGELFF. The DNA of the CDR3 is TGTGCCACCAGCAGGAATGATGGGGAGGAGGGGTTCCCCGGGGAGCTGTTTTTT. The whole variable domain, remainder taken from reference TRBV15 and TRBJ2-2, is DAMVIQNPRYQVTQFGKPVTLSCSQTLNHNVMYWYQQKSSQAPKLLFHYYDKDFNNEADTPDNFQSRRPNTSFCFLDIRSPGLGDTAMYLCATSRNDGEEGFPGELFFGEGSRLTVL.

This clone has a single count. The chain is built from TRBV9 and TRBJ1-1; TRBD1 aligns across 8 bases. The CDR3 totals 15 residues. Germline V gives CDR1 SGDLS, CDR2 YYNGEE. V was clipped by 4 bases and J by 1 base; unmatched bases: 6. CDR3 loop: CASSKGTGSNTEAFF. The CDR3 coding sequence is TGTGCCAGCAGCAAAGGGACAGGATCGAACACTGAAGCTTTCTTT.

The chain uses TRBV6-1 and TRBJ1-1; the D is unclear. The germline V gene has CDR1 MNHNS and CDR2 SASEGT. This CDR3 is 12 amino acids long. V gave up 2 bases and J gave up 1 base, with 2 bases separating them. CDR3 in amino acids: CASSERNTEAFF. Written as DNA, the CDR3 is TGTGCCAGCAGTGAACGGAACACTGAAGCTTTCTTT.

The gene calls are TRBV19 and TRBJ2-7; the match to TRBD1 covers 7 bases. Germline loops: CDR1 LNHDA, CDR2 SQIVND (reference sequence). J gave up 2 bases and V 5 bases, and 9 bases lay outside the gene matches. This CDR3 is 15 amino acids long. In nucleotides, the CDR3 is TGTGCCAGTAGTGGCTGGGGACAGAGGCCCTACGAGCAGTACTTC. It encodes CASSGWGQRPYEQYF.

This clone was observed a single time. The CDR3 sequence: CASSGQWLSYNEQFF. CDR3 nucleotide sequence: TGTGCCAGTAGTGGTCAGTGGTTATCCTACAATGAGCAGTTCTTC. The genes are TRBV19 and TRBJ2-1; D remains ambiguous. This CDR3 has 15 residues. V gave up 5 bases and J gave up 1 base, with 12 bases separating them. Per germline, CDR1 LNHDA and CDR2 SQIVND (reference sequence).

The chain employs TRBV27 and TRBJ1-1; maybe TRBD1 (5 bases). Deletions cut 6 bases from V and 7 bases from J, with 15 bases between. The CDR3 is 13 amino acids. The V gene's germline CDR1 is MNHEY and CDR2 SMNVEV (reference sequence). This CDR3 is CASSAVGGGEAFF. CDR3 bases: TGTGCCAGCAGCGCTGTTGGGGGAGGTGAAGCTTTCTTT.

The chain links TRBV7-3 to TRBJ2-5; 7 bases fit TRBD2. The germline CDR1 and CDR2 sequences are SGHTA and FQGTGA. V was clipped by 2 bases and J by 1 base; unmatched bases: 1. CDR3 size: 14 residues. The chain's CDR3 is CASSLSGGQETQYF. The CDR3 nucleotides read TGTGCCAGCAGCTTATCGGGGGGCCAAGAGACCCAGTACTTC. The entire variable domain, with the rest obtained from reference TRBV7-3 and TRBJ2-5, is as follows: GAGVSQTPSNKVTEKGKYVELRCDPISGHTALYWYRQSLGQGPEFLIYFQGTGAADDSGLPNDRFFAVRPEGSVSTLKIQRTERGDSAVYLCASSLSGGQETQYFGPGTRLLVL.

This sequence joins TRBV4-1 and TRBJ2-7; TRBD2 matches 9 bases. V was clipped by 2 bases and J by 5 bases; unmatched bases: 10. Germline-derived CDR1 and CDR2 are MGHRA and YSYEKL. CDR3 size: 16 residues. The CDR3 bases are TGCGCCAGCAGCCAACCGGGACTAGCCACCTTTAACGAGCAGTACTTC. It codes for CASSQPGLATFNEQYF.

This rearrangement joins TRBV2 to TRBJ2-5; a weak D match, TRBD1 (6 bases). V dropped 1 base and J dropped 7 bases, with 13 bases sitting between them. CDR1 and CDR2 (germline): SNHLY, FYNNEI. CDR3 length: 14 amino acids. CDR3 coding DNA: TGTGCCAGCAGTGAAGGACTCCTAGGGGGGACCCAGTACTTC. It codes for CASSEGLLGGTQYF.

This sequence joins TRBV3-1 (or the pseudogene TRBV3-2) and TRBJ2-7; 8 bases map to TRBD2. V shed 5 bases, J shed 2 bases, and the junction held 5 bases outside the gene matches. The length of the CDR3 is 14 residues. CDR1 and CDR2 from the germline V gene are LGHDT and YNNKEL (reference sequence). This CDR3 is CASSKTSGAYEQYF. The DNA of the CDR3 is TGTGCCAGCAGCAAAACTAGCGGCGCCTACGAGCAGTACTTC.

V gene TRBV5-8 combines with J gene TRBJ2-1; 8 bases agree with TRBD2. J gave up 7 bases and V 0 bases, and 3 bases lay outside the gene matches. The germline gives CDR1 SGHTS, CDR2 YDEGEE. The length of the CDR3 is 14 residues. CDR3 loop: CASSLDGGANEQFF. For the CDR3, the DNA is TGTGCCAGCAGCTTGGACGGGGGGGCGAATGAGCAGTTCTTC.

V and J are TRBV10-2 and TRBJ1-4, with TRBD1 matching 9 bases. The CDR3 length is 15 residues. Trimming removed 4 bases from V and 5 bases from J; junction bases left unmatched: 5. CDR1 is WSHSY, CDR2 SAAADI, per germline. The CDR3 loop is CASSVQGTGNEKLFF. CDR3 in DNA: TGCGCCAGCAGTGTCCAAGGGACAGGGAATGAAAAACTGTTTTTT.

The rearrangement links TRBV28 to TRBJ1-1, with 8 bases identical to TRBD1. The CDR3 consists of 16 residues. Germline V gene lookup returns CDR1 MDHEN and CDR2 SYDVKM. V dropped 6 bases and J dropped 1; count of bases not matched to a gene: 10. The CDR3 nucleotides read TGTGCCAGCAGCTCTAGACCAGGGGGCGGGAACACTGAAGCTTTCTTT. This sequence encodes CASSSRPGGGNTEAFF.

This chain joins TRBV10-2 and TRBJ1-1, with 10 positions matching TRBD1. V trimming: 8 bases; J trimming: 7 bases; junction bases outside the gene matches: 10. This CDR3 has 14 amino acids. Germline V gives CDR1 WSHSY, CDR2 SAAADI. The CDR3: CASRERQGAREAFF. Written as DNA, the CDR3 is TGCGCCAGCCGAGAGAGACAGGGGGCCCGTGAAGCTTTCTTT.

The count of this clone is one. J is TRBJ1-1 and V is TRBV18, with TRBD1 matching over 11 bases. Per germline, CDR1 KGHSH and CDR2 LQKENI. V trimming: 3 bases; J trimming: 5 bases; junction bases outside the gene matches: 2. The CDR3 runs 14 residues. CDR3 sequence (DNA): TGTGCCAGCTCACCGGGGACAGGGGGTACTGAAGCTTTCTTT. It yields the protein CASSPGTGGTEAFF.

The chain employs TRBV5-1 and TRBJ2-2; perhaps TRBD1 as D (6 bases). Germline V gene sequence: CDR1 SGHRS, CDR2 YFSETQ. This CDR3 contains 16 residues. Deletions cut 1 base from V and 1 base from J, with 11 bases between. CDR3 sequence (DNA): TGCGCCAGCAGCTTGATTACAGGGAGGAACACCGGGGAGCTGTTTTTT. Protein: CASSLITGRNTGELFF.

This rearrangement joins TRBV11-2 to TRBJ2-1; 9 bases agree with TRBD1. Germline loops: CDR1 SGHAT, CDR2 FQNNGV. The CDR3 covers 15 residues. After removal of 5 bases from V and 9 bases from J, the junction contained 11 bases not matched to a gene. CDR3 DNA: TGTGCCAGCAGCAAAAACAGGGGGCGCGGATTTGAGCAGTTCTTC. It encodes CASSKNRGRGFEQFF. Full variable domain (rest looked up from reference TRBV11-2 and TRBJ2-1): EAGVAQSPRYKIIEKRQSVAFWCNPISGHATLYWYQQILGQGPKLLIQFQNNGVVDDSQLPKDRFSAERLKGVDSTLKIQPAKLEDSAVYLCASSKNRGRGFEQFFGPGTRLTVL.

CDR3 protein: CAWDRVNSPLHF. As DNA, the CDR3 is TGTGCCTGGGACAGGGTGAATTCACCCCTCCACTTT. The gene calls are TRBV30 and TRBJ1-6, with TRBD1 identical over 7 bases. The CDR3 extends over 12 amino acids. The V gene end was trimmed by 5 bases and the J gene end by 7 bases; junction bases not matched to a gene: 2. Germline V lookup: CDR1 GTSNPN, CDR2 SVGIG (reference sequence).